Included here is one T cell receptor beta chain sequence, with context. Its specificity is not known. The record originates from a study of cytomegalovirus exposure and HLA in healthy donors. Study outcomes and limitations: In a later analysis, TCR association rates varied by HLA locus: DRB1 most, HLA-C fewest. Presence/absence comparisons presumed near-even sequencing depth among donors.

PCR amplification relied on 60 Vbeta primers (plus 13 Jbeta primers). Assay used: immunoSEQ multiplex PCR; TCRdb lists only in-frame clones, some missing. The data hold 150,000 to 200,000 clones, with 87% observed a single time. Nominally healthy donors were sampled, though unrecorded immune exposures were likely. Germline values: CDR1 SGHRS, CDR2 YFSETQ. The V gene lost 2 bases and the J gene lost 5 bases, with 19 bases spanning the gap. This CDR3 contains 16 residues. This chain joins TRBV5-1 and TRBJ1-1, with D hard to call. The source of this sequence is a girl in the first two years of life in good health and CMV-seronegative. The sequencing sample was made of PBMCs. CDR3: CASSFLPEIGETEAFF. DNA of the CDR3: TGCGCCAGCAGCTTCCTCCCTGAGATCGGGGAAACTGAAGCTTTCTTT.